This T cell receptor (beta chain) was recorded in a study of tumor-infiltrating lymphocytes in primary liver carcinoma. A primer matching the constant region was used to make TCR beta cDNA from 450 to 550 ng of total RNA. The TCR beta library was amplified through three nested multiplex PCR rounds in a modified ARM-PCR procedure. TRBV1-TRBV30 forward primers paired with a C-beta reverse primer drove the first two PCR rounds, approximately 11 cycles each. One entry per CDR3 protein results from TCRdb running MiXCR on the multiplex PCR reads. The sample consists of just over 300,000 distinct CDR3 sequences, roughly 60% of them appearing once. Germline DNA was also extracted, with blood RNA taken from unsorted whole blood. Patients were chronically HBV-infected and treatment-naive. Sampling before surgery obtained 3.5 to 5 milliliters of peripheral blood. CDR1 is SGHDT, CDR2 YYEEEE, per germline. Trimming removed 0 bases from V and 3 bases from J; junction bases left unmatched: 4. This CDR3 comprises 16 residues.

This clonotype was found a few times. Its antigen is unidentified. Notes on the study in general: Overlap in tumor-adjacent and tumor-blood pairs fell below that of tumor region pairs.

The receptor was derived from a woman in her twenties or thirties with primary liver carcinoma and hepatitis B virus infection. Sequencing was performed on peripheral blood. The chain couples TRBV5-6 to TRBJ2-1; the match to TRBD1 covers 9 bases. In DNA form, the CDR3 reads TGTGCCAGCAGCTTGGACCGGGACAGGGTCTACAATGAGCAGTTCTTC. It codes for CASSLDRDRVYNEQFF.